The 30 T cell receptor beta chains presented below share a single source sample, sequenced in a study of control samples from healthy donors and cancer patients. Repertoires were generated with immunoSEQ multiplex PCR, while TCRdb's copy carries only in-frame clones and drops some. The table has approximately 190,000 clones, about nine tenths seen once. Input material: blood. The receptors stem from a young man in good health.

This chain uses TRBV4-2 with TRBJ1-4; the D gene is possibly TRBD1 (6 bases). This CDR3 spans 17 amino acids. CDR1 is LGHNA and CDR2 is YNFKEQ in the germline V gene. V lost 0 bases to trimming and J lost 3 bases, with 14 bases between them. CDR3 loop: CASSQDLVGAANEKLFF. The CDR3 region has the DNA TGTGCCAGCAGCCAAGATTTAGTGGGGGCGGCTAATGAAAAACTGTTTTTT.

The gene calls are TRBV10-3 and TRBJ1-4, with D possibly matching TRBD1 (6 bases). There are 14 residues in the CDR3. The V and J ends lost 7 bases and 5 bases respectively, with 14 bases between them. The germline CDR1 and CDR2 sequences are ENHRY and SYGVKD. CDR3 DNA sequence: TGTGCCATCAATTCGGACAGCGGAAATGAAAAACTGTTTTTT. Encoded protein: CAINSDSGNEKLFF.

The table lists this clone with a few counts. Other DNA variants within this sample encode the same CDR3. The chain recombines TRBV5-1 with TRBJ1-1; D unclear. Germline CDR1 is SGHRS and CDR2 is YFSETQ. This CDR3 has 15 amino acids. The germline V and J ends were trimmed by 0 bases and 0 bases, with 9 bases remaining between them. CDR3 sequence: CASSLEGRLNTEAFF. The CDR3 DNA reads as TGCGCCAGCAGCTTGGAAGGCAGACTGAACACTGAAGCTTTCTTT.

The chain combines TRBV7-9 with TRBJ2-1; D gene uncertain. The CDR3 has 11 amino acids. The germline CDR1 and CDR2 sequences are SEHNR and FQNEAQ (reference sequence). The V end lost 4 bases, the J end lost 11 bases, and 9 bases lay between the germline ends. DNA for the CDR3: TGTGCCAGCAGCTCAGTAGCCAAGCAGTTCTTC. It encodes CASSSVAKQFF.

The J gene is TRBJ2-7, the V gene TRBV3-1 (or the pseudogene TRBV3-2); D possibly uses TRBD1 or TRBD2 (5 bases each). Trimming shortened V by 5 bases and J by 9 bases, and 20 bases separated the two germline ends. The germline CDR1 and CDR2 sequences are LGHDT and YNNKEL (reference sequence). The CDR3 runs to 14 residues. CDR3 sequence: CASSNPGTVNGQYF. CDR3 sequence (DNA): TGTGCCAGCAGCAACCCCGGGACCGTAAACGGGCAGTACTTC.

CDR3 loop: CASSRSSGAGGNSPLHF. CDR3 DNA: TGTGCCAGTAGTCGGTCGTCTGGGGCAGGGGGTAATTCACCCCTCCACTTT. The gene calls are TRBV19 and TRBJ1-6; 7 bases agree with TRBD1. Germline V lookup: CDR1 LNHDA, CDR2 SQIVND (reference sequence). CDR3 size: 17 residues. Unmatched junction bases numbered 13, after V lost 5 bases and J lost 6 bases.

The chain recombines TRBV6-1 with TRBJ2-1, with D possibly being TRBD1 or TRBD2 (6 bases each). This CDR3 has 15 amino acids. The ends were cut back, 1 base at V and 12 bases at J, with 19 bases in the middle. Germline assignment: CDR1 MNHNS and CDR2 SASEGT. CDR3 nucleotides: TGTGCCAGCAGTGAAGGGGGGGCCCCCCCCGTAGGGCAGTTCTTC. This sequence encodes CASSEGGAPPVGQFF.

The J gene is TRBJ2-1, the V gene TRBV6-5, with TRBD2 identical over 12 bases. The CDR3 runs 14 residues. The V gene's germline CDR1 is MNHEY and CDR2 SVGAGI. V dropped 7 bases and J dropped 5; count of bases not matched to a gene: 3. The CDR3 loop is CASTLAGGNNEQFF. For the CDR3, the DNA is TGTGCCAGCACCCTAGCGGGGGGGAACAATGAGCAGTTCTTC.

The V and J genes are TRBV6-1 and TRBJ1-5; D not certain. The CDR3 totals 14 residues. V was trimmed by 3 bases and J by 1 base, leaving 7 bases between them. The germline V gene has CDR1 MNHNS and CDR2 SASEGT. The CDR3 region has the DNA TGTGCCAGCAGTGATCTGGGAAGCAATCAGCCCCAGCATTTT. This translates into CASSDLGSNQPQHF.

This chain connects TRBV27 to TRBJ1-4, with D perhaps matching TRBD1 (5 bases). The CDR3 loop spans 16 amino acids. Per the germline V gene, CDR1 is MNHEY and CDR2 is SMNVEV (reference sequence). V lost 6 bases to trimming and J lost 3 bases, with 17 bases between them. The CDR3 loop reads CASRTPGGGANEKLFF. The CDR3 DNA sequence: TGTGCCAGCAGAACCCCTGGTGGGGGTGCTAATGAAAAACTGTTTTTT.

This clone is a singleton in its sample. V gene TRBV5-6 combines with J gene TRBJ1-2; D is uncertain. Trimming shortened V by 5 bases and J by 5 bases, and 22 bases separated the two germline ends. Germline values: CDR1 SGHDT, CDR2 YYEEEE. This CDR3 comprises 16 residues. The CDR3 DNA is TGTGCCAGCAGGAACCAGGAAGGCCCGGACCCTTATGGCTACACCTTC. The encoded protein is CASRNQEGPDPYGYTF.

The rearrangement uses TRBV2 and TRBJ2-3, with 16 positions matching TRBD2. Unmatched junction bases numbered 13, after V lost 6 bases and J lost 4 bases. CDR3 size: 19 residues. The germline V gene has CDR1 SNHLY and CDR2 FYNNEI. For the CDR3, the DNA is TGTGCCAGCAGATTACCGTCGGGACTAGCGGGGGGGACCGCAGATACGCAGTATTTT. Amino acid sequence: CASRLPSGLAGGTADTQYF. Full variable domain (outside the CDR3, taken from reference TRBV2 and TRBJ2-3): EPEVTQTPSHQVTQMGQEVILRCVPISNHLYFYWYRQILGQKVEFLVSFYNNEISEKSEIFDDQFSVERPDGSNFTLKIRSTKLEDSAMYFCASRLPSGLAGGTADTQYFGPGTRLTVL.

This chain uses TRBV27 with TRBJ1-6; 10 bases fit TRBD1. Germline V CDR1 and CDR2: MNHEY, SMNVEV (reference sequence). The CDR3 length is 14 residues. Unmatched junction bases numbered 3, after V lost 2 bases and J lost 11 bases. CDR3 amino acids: CASSLRQGATPLHF. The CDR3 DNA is TGTGCCAGCAGTTTACGACAGGGGGCTACACCCCTCCACTTT.

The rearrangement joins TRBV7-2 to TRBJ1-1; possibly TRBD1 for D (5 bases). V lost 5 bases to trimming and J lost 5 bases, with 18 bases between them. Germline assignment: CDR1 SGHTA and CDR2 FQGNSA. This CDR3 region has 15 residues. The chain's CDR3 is CASSERPGVGTEAFF. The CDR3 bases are TGTGCCAGCAGCGAAAGACCGGGGGTAGGAACTGAAGCTTTCTTT.

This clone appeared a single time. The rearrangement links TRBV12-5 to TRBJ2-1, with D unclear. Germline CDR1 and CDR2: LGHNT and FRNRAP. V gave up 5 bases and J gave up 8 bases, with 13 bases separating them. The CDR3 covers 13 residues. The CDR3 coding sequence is TGTGCTAGTGGTCCCCCTTTAGAGGATGAGCAGTTCTTC. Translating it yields CASGPPLEDEQFF.

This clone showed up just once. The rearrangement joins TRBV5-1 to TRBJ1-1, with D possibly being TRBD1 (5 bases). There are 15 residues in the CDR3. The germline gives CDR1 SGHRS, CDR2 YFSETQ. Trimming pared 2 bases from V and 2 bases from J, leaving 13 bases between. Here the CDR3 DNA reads TGCGCCAGCAGCTTTTCGGGGACTGAAAACACTGAAGCTTTCTTT. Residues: CASSFSGTENTEAFF.

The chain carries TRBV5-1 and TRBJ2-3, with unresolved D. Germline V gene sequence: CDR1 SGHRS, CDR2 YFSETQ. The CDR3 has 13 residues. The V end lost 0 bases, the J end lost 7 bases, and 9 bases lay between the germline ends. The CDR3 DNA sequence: TGCGCCAGCAGCTTGGAATCGTTCTATACGCAGTATTTT. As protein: CASSLESFYTQYF.

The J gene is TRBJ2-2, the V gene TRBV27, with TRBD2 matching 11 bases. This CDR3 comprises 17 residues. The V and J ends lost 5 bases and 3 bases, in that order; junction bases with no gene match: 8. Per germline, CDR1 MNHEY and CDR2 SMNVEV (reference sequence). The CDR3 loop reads CASSTSSGGLYTGELFF. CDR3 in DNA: TGTGCCAGCAGTACCTCTAGCGGGGGGCTCTACACCGGGGAGCTGTTTTTT.

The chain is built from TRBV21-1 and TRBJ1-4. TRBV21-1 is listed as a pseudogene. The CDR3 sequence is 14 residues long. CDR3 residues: CASSKKMRNEKLFF. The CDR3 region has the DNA TGTGCCAGCAGCAAAAAAATGAGGAATGAAAAACTGTTTTTT.

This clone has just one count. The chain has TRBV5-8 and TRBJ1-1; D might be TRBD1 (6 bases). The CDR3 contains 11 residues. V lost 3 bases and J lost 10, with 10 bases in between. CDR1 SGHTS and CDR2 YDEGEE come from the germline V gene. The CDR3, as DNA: TGTGCCAGCAGCTCGGGACACCCAGCTTTCTTT. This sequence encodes CASSSGHPAFF. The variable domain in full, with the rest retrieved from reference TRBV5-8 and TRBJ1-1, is EAGVTQSPTHLIKTRGQQATLRCSPISGHTSVYWYQQALGLGLQFLLWYDEGEERNRGNFPPRFSGRQFPNYSSELNVNALELEDSALYLCASSSGHPAFFGQGTRLTVV.

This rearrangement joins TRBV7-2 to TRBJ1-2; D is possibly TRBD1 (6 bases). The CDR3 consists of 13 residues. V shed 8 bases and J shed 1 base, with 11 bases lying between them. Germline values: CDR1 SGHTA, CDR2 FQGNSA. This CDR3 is CASSDRNNYGYTF. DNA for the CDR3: TGTGCCAGCTCGGACAGAAATAACTATGGCTACACCTTC. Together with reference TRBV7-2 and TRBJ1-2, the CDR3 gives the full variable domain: GAGVSQSPSNKVTEKGKDVELRCDPISGHTALYWYRQSLGQGLEFLIYFQGNSAPDKSGLPSDRFSAERTGGSVSTLTIQRTQQEDSAVYLCASSDRNNYGYTFGSGTRLTVV.

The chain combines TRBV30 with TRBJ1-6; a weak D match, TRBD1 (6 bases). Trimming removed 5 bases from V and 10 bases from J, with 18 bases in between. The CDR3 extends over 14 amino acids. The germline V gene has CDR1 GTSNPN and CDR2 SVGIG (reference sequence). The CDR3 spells CAWGIQGSRSPLHF. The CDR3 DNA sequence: TGTGCCTGGGGAATCCAGGGGTCACGCTCACCCCTCCACTTT.

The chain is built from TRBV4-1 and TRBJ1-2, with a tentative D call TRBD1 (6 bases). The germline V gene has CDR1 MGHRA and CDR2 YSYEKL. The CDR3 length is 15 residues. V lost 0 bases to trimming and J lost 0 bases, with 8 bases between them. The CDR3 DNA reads TGCGCCAGCAGCCAAGACACAGGGACTAACTATGGCTACACCTTC. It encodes CASSQDTGTNYGYTF.

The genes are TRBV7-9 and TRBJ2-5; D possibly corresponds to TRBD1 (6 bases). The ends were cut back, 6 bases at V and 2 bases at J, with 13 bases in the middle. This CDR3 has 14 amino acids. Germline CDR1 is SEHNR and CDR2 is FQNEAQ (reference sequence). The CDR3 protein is CASSPPGQQETQYF. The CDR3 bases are TGTGCCAGCAGTCCCCCCGGACAGCAAGAGACCCAGTACTTC.

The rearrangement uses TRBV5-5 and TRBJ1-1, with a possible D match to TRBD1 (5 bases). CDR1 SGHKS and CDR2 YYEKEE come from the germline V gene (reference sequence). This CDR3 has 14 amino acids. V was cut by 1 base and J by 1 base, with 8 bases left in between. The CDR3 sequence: CASSLRTPNTEAFF. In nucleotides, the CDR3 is TGTGCCAGCAGCTTGCGGACACCGAACACTGAAGCTTTCTTT.

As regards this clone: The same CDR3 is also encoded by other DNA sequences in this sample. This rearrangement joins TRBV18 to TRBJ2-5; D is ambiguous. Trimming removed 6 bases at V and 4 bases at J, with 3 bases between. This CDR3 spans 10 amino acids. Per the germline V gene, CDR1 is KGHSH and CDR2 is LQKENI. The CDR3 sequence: CASSAETQYF. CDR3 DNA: TGTGCCAGCTCCGCAGAGACCCAGTACTTC.

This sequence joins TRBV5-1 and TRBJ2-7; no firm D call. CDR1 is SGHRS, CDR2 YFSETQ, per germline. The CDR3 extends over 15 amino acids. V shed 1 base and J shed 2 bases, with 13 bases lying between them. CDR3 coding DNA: TGCGCCAGCAGCTTGCTCCAGGCGAACACCTACGAGCAGTACTTC. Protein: CASSLLQANTYEQYF.

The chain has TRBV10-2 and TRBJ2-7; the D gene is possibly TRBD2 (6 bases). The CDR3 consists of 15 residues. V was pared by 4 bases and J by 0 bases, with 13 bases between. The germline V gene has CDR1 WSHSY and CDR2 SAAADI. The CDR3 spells CASSGKGGISYEQYF. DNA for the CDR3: TGCGCCAGCAGTGGTAAAGGCGGGATCTCCTACGAGCAGTACTTC.

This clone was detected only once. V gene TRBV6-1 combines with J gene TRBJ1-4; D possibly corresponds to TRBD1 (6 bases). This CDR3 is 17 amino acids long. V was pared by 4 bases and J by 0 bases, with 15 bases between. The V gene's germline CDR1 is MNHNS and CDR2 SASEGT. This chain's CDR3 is CASSVRGGPPTNEKLFF. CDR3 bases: TGTGCCAGCAGTGTCAGGGGAGGTCCCCCAACTAATGAAAAACTGTTTTTT.

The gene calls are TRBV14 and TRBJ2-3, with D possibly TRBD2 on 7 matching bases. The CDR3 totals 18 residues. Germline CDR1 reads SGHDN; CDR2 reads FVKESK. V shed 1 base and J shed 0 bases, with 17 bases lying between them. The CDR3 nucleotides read TGTGCCAGCAGCCAAGTCTCCTGGGCGGGGGCTAGCACAGATACGCAGTATTTT. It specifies CASSQVSWAGASTDTQYF.